This TCR beta chain emerged from a study of cytomegalovirus exposure and HLA in healthy donors (TCRdb year 2017). Regarding the research as a whole: According to an earlier analysis of several hundred of the donors, about 179 million T cells yielded over 90 million unique TCR beta sequences and 276 Gb of sequence data. An early release that covered several hundred HLA-typed donors contained 250 to 350 gigabases of sequencing data and 70 million to 100 million unique TCR sequences. Among the approximately 400 genotyped donors, around 81% belonged to the genetic ancestry cluster associated with self-reported Caucasian donors. The study was designed to test whether signatures of past pathogen exposure could be identified by cataloging public T cell receptors. Using immunosequencing, the study profiled T cell repertoires from approximately 700 subjects and related those repertoires to cytomegalovirus serostatus. Besides the first cohort of roughly 700 subjects, a separate validation cohort made up of over 95 different subjects was used. To predict cytomegalovirus infection status, the study brought together high-throughput TCR immunosequencing, statistical association of individual TCRs with disease status, and machine learning. A later analysis re-examined previously published TCR beta repertoires from 500 to 700 donors and added high-resolution HLA genotyping to investigate patterns of TCR occurrence. Rather than using new phenotypic data, the later analysis identified candidate immune exposures from TCR beta sequences and from how often those sequences occurred across donors. An earlier analysis of roughly 600 of the donors used high-throughput TCR beta sequencing to judge whether each TCR beta V gene segment behaved as functional or pseudogenic. Alongside the repertoire data, information on donor age, sex, ethnicity and CMV serostatus was compiled. In a later genetic analysis, genome-wide SNP genotypes for about three fifths of the roughly 670 donors were used, and that subset was treated as a discovery cohort. All discovery cohort repertoires had been generated on a single sequencing platform. Class I and class II HLA loci were covered by the typing at four-digit resolution. Typing coverage differed by locus: A, B, C, DRB1 and DQB1 were typed in about 629-630 donors, DQA1 in 500 to 550, DPA1 in around 580, and DPB1 in just under 480. About 5 DR-DQ haplotypes were handled as single units for association and clustering, since linkage in the cohort was strong. Among 398 genotyped donors of the cohort, an average of around 240,000 unique TCR beta nucleotide sequences was sequenced per donor, of which about 19% were non-productive. Broader findings and caveats from the paper: In an earlier analysis of several hundred of the donors, most TCR beta V segments were observed in productive rearrangements about 90% or about 30% of the time, broadly matching IMGT annotations. In a later analysis, the rate of TCR association differed among HLA loci, with DRB1 alleles having the most associated TCRs and HLA-C alleles having the fewest. A few of the identified cytomegalovirus-associated TCR beta chains were confirmed in vitro to be specific for cytomegalovirus antigens. The 87-base-pair reads could not distinguish some IMGT-functional V segments, including TRBV6-2 and TRBV6-3, so those segments were excluded. A further reported finding was that TCR beta sequences accurately predicted the HLA-A and HLA-B alleles for most subjects in the first cohort. Across donors, most TCR sequences were observed very rarely, whereas some public TCRs were present in many individuals. This cohort had only TCR beta chains sequenced, and the lack of alpha or paired-chain data limited which features could be detected. According to the authors, the approach could potentially be generalized to other disease states and immunological phenotypes. A cluster of highly shared sequence variants was judged likely to represent a technical artifact of the sequencing pipeline. According to a later analysis, most CMV-associated TCR beta chains appeared to be HLA-restricted, and the HLA associations seemed to be driven largely by CMV exposure. At a false discovery rate of 0.05, a later analysis linked under 20,000 TCR beta sequences to specific HLA alleles. An association between a missense DCLRE1C variant and V-gene and J-gene trimming of TCR beta chains was found in a later genetic analysis and replicated in an independent cohort. Because some donors lacked HLA typing at each locus, the association tests relied only on the typed subset. The classifier was reported to diagnose cytomegalovirus status with high specificity and sensitivity in both the original and validation cohorts. When HLA alleles, especially DR and DQ, strongly co-occurred, TCR associations were difficult to assign to individual alleles. Roughly uniform sequencing depth across donors was assumed in presence/absence analyses, although this assumption may not hold. Linkage disequilibrium might explain the correlated functional status among segregating V segments, but an unknown experimental factor could not be excluded. Roughly 17 rarely observed V segments, including chromosome 9 orphons, were excluded from the earlier analysis of 550 to 700 of the donors because counts were too low. For the cohort, immune exposure information was limited to CMV serostatus. Compared with the roughly 700-donor mean, donors in an Asian-associated ancestry cluster had fewer N-insertions in productive TCRs, according to a later genetic analysis. A later analysis reported that several top co-occurrence clusters appeared linked to parvovirus B19, influenza, CMV and Epstein-Barr virus. The study listed 170 or so TCR beta chains as associated with cytomegalovirus. Compared with equally common non-associated chains, HLA-associated TCR beta chains in a later analysis were more clonally expanded and had lower generation probabilities.

The library was obtained by the immunoSEQ multiplex PCR assay. For the multiplex PCR, a mixture combining 60 forward primers for TCR Vbeta segments and 13 reverse primers for TCR Jbeta segments was used. A multiplex PCR assay on genomic DNA amplified the CDR3 region of rearranged TCR beta genes. The amplified TCR beta libraries were sequenced on the Illumina HiSeq System as 87-base-pair reads. The study's own analysis went as follows. A later analysis counted approximately 76 million unique TCR beta chains across the approximately 700 repertoires, and around 9.9 million of these chains were shared by at least two donors. A nearest-neighbor algorithm error-corrected the raw reads and collapsed the reads into unique sequences, merging closely related sequences to remove PCR and sequencing errors. Alignment of CDR3 sequences to IMGT reference sequences was used to assign V, D and J gene segments. For a sequence to be retained, at least a six-nucleotide match to both a V gene segment and a J gene segment was required. Rearrangements were classified as productive when the CDR3 lacked stop codons and remained in frame with V and J, and all other rearrangements were classified as non-productive. CDR3 was defined by IMGT convention, running from the second conserved V-encoded cysteine to the conserved J-encoded phenylalanine. The earlier analysis of fewer than 700 of the donors excluded sequences that lacked an unambiguous match to a single V gene segment. In an earlier analysis of approximately 500 of the donors, a V segment was called functional when productive rearrangements were above 56.7%, and segregating when the standard deviation between donors exceeded 5%. A statistical classification framework was built for diagnosing cytomegalovirus status from the catalog of TCR beta chain sequences. V and J gene assignment, in a later analysis, came from comparing TCR nucleotide sequences with IMGT/GENE-DB human TR gene sequences. A later analysis assigned CDR3 sequences and most-parsimonious VDJ recombination scenarios with the TCRdist pipeline. A later analysis defined each TCR beta chain by its CDR3 amino acid sequence plus V-gene family, and excluded reads lacking a unique V-gene family. A later analysis removed several hundred highly shared, low-generation-probability nucleotide sequences to deal with suspected cross-contamination and a sequencing artifact. In a later analysis, a clonal expansion index was calculated for each public chain from normalized within-repertoire ranks of inferred template counts. Generation probabilities in a later analysis came from a VDJ recombination model fitted to out-of-frame rearrangements, and those results were checked against IGoR. Hypergeometric tests were used in a later analysis to score TCR-TCR, TCR-HLA and TCR-CMV co-occurrence, with a repertoire-size bias correction applied to the TCR pairs. To estimate false discovery rates, a later analysis permuted the HLA or CMV assignments 20 times. In a later analysis, co-occurring TCRs were grouped using DBSCAN, and TCRdist sequence similarity was added for clustering within HLA-allele-positive subsets. For co-occurrence clustering, repertoires with fewer than 30,000 or more than 120,000 public chains were excluded, along with roughly 5 repertoires with anomalous nucleotide sharing. TCRdb obtained this table from immuneACCESS and retained in-frame rearrangements with V and J assigned. These tables miss some clones; where compared with another copy, unresolved V genes account for less than half of the shortfall, and the remainder is unexplained. V, J and clone size derive from that table, while D and trimming were established from the DNA sequence. Counted in this sample were fewer than 140,000 clones; 75% of them appeared once. The top ten constitute around 2.8% of the sample.

The germline V gene encodes CDR1 LNHNV and CDR2 YYDKDF (reference sequence). V is reduced by 2 bases and J by 1 base, leaving a spacing of 14 bases between them. The CDR3 runs 16 residues from the cysteine to the phenylalanine. CDR3 DNA is the only sequence kept; it has 48 bases, read in frame from the first base. A word on this clone: Its antigen is unknown. No per-base quality is available; no much larger clone lies one base away.

In total, roughly 670 healthy bone marrow donors made up the cohort. At the time of sampling, every cohort member was nominally healthy, though immune exposures that went unrecorded were likely present. The donor tested CMV seropositive, placing the donor among the 250 to 350 seropositive members of the cohort. A peripheral blood sample was provided by each donor, and peripheral blood mononuclear cells were used for TCR beta sequencing. The Qiagen DNeasy Blood Extraction Kit was used to extract genomic DNA from the blood cell samples. Input material: PBMCs. The chain joins TRBV15 to TRBJ1-1; the best D guess is TRBD1, with 6 bases matching. The sequence came from a male donor in good health and CMV-seropositive. The sequenced DNA: TGTGCCACCAGCAGAAAGGGGGGGGAAGGGAACACTGAAGCTTTCTTT. Translation gives CATSRKGGEGNTEAFF.